The 19 T cell receptor beta chains in this list originate from one sample, sequenced in a study of T-cell memory formation after mild COVID-19. TCRdb itself ran the 5' RACE reads through MiXCR, one entry per CDR3 protein. Among under 450,000 distinct CDR3 sequences listed, over 13% were seen once. Source material: PBMCs or a T cell subset sorted from them (not recorded which). The receptors here all came from a man younger than 30 who had mild COVID-19 (a few samples of this study predate the infection). Cell type and time point are not known.

The V gene is TRBV7-2, the J gene TRBJ1-5; 11 positions match TRBD1. Germline CDR1 and CDR2: SGHTA and FQGNSA. The V segment lost 3 bases and the J segment 11 bases; nucleotides outside the gene matches: 3. The CDR3 runs to 13 residues. The CDR3 nucleotides are TGTGCCAGCAGCTTCGGGACAGGGGGGACCCAGCATTTT. Translated, it gives CASSFGTGGTQHF.

This clonotype was observed at least ten times. The chain is built from TRBV15 and TRBJ2-1; D call uncertain. Germline values: CDR1 LNHNV, CDR2 YYDKDF (reference sequence). V was pared by 0 bases and J by 7 bases, with 10 bases between. The CDR3 runs to 14 residues. The DNA of the CDR3 is TGTGCCACCAGCAGAGATCGAGATAGGAATGAGCAGTTCTTC. Its protein product is CATSRDRDRNEQFF.

The CDR3 is CATSDPRGRNIQYF. In DNA, the CDR3 is TGTGCCACCAGTGATCCCCGGGGGAGAAACATTCAGTACTTC. The genes are TRBV24-1 and TRBJ2-4; D perhaps matches TRBD2 (6 bases). This CDR3 contains 14 residues. V dropped 3 bases and J dropped 6 bases, with 11 bases sitting between them. Germline V lookup: CDR1 KGHDR, CDR2 SFDVKD.

The chain couples TRBV20-1 to TRBJ2-2; D may be TRBD2 (5 bases). This CDR3 has 15 residues. From germline, CDR1 is DFQATT and CDR2 SNEGSKA (reference sequence). Trimming cost V 2 bases and J 1 base, with 11 bases left between them. The CDR3 spells CSARRGAQNTGELFF. The CDR3 DNA reads as TGCAGTGCTAGACGGGGAGCCCAGAACACCGGGGAGCTGTTTTTT.

A few counts support this clonotype. The chain combines TRBV5-1 with TRBJ2-5; D tentatively fits TRBD1 or TRBD2 (5 bases each). Trimming stripped 0 bases from V and 1 base from J, with 10 bases between. CDR1 and CDR2 from the germline V gene are SGHRS and YFSETQ. The CDR3 sequence is 15 residues long. As DNA, the CDR3 is TGCGCCAGCAGCTTGGTATTAGGGACCCAAGAGACCCAGTACTTC. Translating gives CASSLVLGTQETQYF.

The V and J genes are TRBV9 and TRBJ2-3; D remains ambiguous. The CDR3 is made up of 13 amino acids. V dropped 0 bases and J dropped 5 bases, with 7 bases sitting between them. Germline values: CDR1 SGDLS, CDR2 YYNGEE. CDR3 residues: CASSVGQLDTQYF. DNA of the CDR3: TGTGCCAGCAGCGTAGGGCAACTAGATACGCAGTATTTT.

In this sample, this clonotype turned up a few times. The gene calls are TRBV6-6 and TRBJ1-5; D possibly corresponds to TRBD1 (5 bases). The CDR3 sequence is 14 residues long. Germline V gene data show CDR1 as MNHNY and CDR2 as SVGAGI (reference sequence). Trimming left V 4 bases short and J 6 bases short, with 13 bases between. The DNA of the CDR3 is TGTGCCAGCAGTTCTTTAAGGGGCAGTCAGCCCCAGCATTTT. Translation: CASSSLRGSQPQHF.

A few counts support this clonotype. A clone one base away is much larger, so this may be a read error. The rearrangement links TRBV7-3 to TRBJ2-1, with 9 bases fitting TRBD1. This CDR3 has 18 residues. The germline V gene has CDR1 SGHTA and CDR2 FQGTGA. CDR3 region: CASTLTGGPPSSYNEQFF. The CDR3 coding sequence is TGTGCCAGCACCTTAACAGGGGGCCCTCCAAGCTCCTACAATGAGCAGTTCTTC. The complete variable domain, with remaining parts taken from reference TRBV7-3 and TRBJ2-1, reads GAGVSQTPSNKVTEKGKYVELRCDPISGHTALYWYRQSLGQGPEFLIYFQGTGAADDSGLPNDRFFAVRPEGSVSTLKIQRTERGDSAVYLCASTLTGGPPSSYNEQFFGPGTRLTVL.

This clonotype has ten or more counts. The chain employs TRBV12-3 or TRBV12-4 and TRBJ2-3, with a weak D call TRBD1 (5 bases). This CDR3 spans 14 amino acids. Between the trimmed V and J ends, which lost 4 bases and 3 bases, there was a span of 11 bases. CDR3 region: CASSWGRETDTQYF. The CDR3 nucleotides are TGTGCCAGCAGTTGGGGCAGGGAAACAGATACGCAGTATTTT.

J is TRBJ2-7 and V is TRBV7-2; unclear D gene. This CDR3 contains 15 residues. The germline CDR1 and CDR2 sequences are SGHTA and FQGNSA. With 1 base removed from V and 2 bases from J, the gap between germline ends came to 12 bases. For the CDR3, the DNA is TGTGCCAGCAGCTTAGAGACCCTTACAGCCTACGAGCAGTACTTC. Translating gives CASSLETLTAYEQYF.

The chain recombines TRBV4-1 with TRBJ1-1; 9 bases fit TRBD1. The germline V gene encodes CDR1 MGHRA and CDR2 YSYEKL. V gave up 3 bases and J gave up 12 bases; unmatched junction bases: 5. The CDR3 sequence is 12 residues long. The CDR3 DNA is TGCGCCAGCAGCCAGGGGGACAGGGCCCCTTTCTTT. Translated: CASSQGDRAPFF.

This clonotype was observed at least ten times. This chain links TRBV18 with TRBJ1-1, with a tentative D call TRBD1 (6 bases). CDR1 and CDR2 (germline): KGHSH, LQKENI. The CDR3 spans 16 residues. V lost 6 bases and J 2 bases, leaving 19 bases between the germline ends. The CDR3 loop reads CASSPNRGLTNTEAFF. CDR3 DNA sequence: TGTGCCAGCTCCCCGAACCGGGGGCTTACAAACACTGAAGCTTTCTTT.

A few counts support this clonotype. The J gene is TRBJ1-2, the V gene TRBV27; 8 nucleotides agree with TRBD1. Germline CDR1 is MNHEY and CDR2 is SMNVEV (reference sequence). With 6 bases clipped from V and 7 bases from J, the junction kept 13 bases outside the gene matches. The CDR3 sequence is 15 residues long. CDR3: CASSPRTQGAFGYTF. CDR3 DNA sequence: TGTGCCAGCAGCCCCCGGACGCAGGGGGCGTTTGGCTACACCTTC.

J is TRBJ1-1 and V is TRBV20-1; D possibly corresponds to TRBD1 (6 bases). With 5 bases removed from V and 5 bases from J, the gap between germline ends came to 15 bases. CDR3 length equals 13 residues. Germline CDR1 DFQATT, CDR2 SNEGSKA (reference sequence). CDR3 in DNA: TGCAGTGCTCGTGACGACAGGCAGACTGAAGCTTTCTTT. Its protein product is CSARDDRQTEAFF.

The gene calls are TRBV5-5 and TRBJ2-3; the D gene is possibly TRBD2 (6 bases). This CDR3 spans 15 amino acids. Germline V CDR1 and CDR2: SGHKS, YYEKEE (reference sequence). V lost 2 bases and J lost 2, with 12 bases in between. The DNA for the CDR3 is TGTGCCAGCAGCTTTCCGGGGGAGTACACAGATACGCAGTATTTT. Translated, it gives CASSFPGEYTDTQYF.

This clonotype has only a few counts. The DNA for the CDR3 is TGTGCCAGCAGTCCCGGACAGGGTGGAGATACGCAGTATTTT. As protein: CASSPGQGGDTQYF. The V gene is TRBV12-3 or TRBV12-4, the J gene TRBJ2-3, with 8 bases lining up with TRBD1. V dropped 5 bases and J dropped 5; count of bases not matched to a gene: 6. The CDR3 consists of 14 residues.

The rearrangement uses TRBV20-1 and TRBJ1-6, with TRBD1 identical over 10 bases. CDR3 length equals 14 residues. J was trimmed by 7 bases and V by 6 bases; bases with no gene match: 6. Germline V gene lookup returns CDR1 DFQATT and CDR2 SNEGSKA (reference sequence). The DNA for the CDR3 is TGCAGTGCCGCGCTGGGACAGGGGAATTCACCCCTCCACTTT. Translated, it gives CSAALGQGNSPLHF.

This clonotype was seen a few times. The chain joins TRBV6-2 or TRBV6-3 to TRBJ1-2, with D possibly being TRBD1 (5 bases). The CDR3 covers 15 residues. In germline, CDR1 is MNHEY, CDR2 SVGEGT. Trimming shortened V by 7 bases and J by 4 bases, and 19 bases separated the two germline ends. In DNA, the CDR3 is TGTGCCAGCATCCCCCATCCGGGGCCCGGCTATGGCTACACCTTC. Translated, it gives CASIPHPGPGYGYTF.

V usage is TRBV6-6 and J usage is TRBJ1-3; TRBD1 matches at 7 bases. The CDR3 consists of 15 residues. Germline CDR1 and CDR2: MNHNY and SVGAGI (reference sequence). V was clipped by 6 bases and J by 0 bases; unmatched bases: 5. The CDR3, as DNA: TGTGCCAGCAGGCCGACAGGGAACTCTGGAAACACCATATATTTT. Amino acid sequence: CASRPTGNSGNTIYF.